This T cell receptor (beta chain) was retrieved from a study of vaccination effects on CD4 cells after COVID-19. Using immunoSEQ multiplex PCR, the repertoire was profiled, and TCRdb retains in-frame clones only, with some absent. Here the sample spans tens of thousands of clones, approximately 81% being singletons. As concerns this clone: Its antigen is not known.

The CDR3 runs 13 residues. CDR1 is SGHNT and CDR2 is YENEEA in the germline V gene. Trimming left V 1 base short and J 6 bases short, with 8 bases between. With 10 to 11 days of culture completed, CD4+ T cells were isolated. This individual tested PCR-positive for SARS-CoV-2 infection between March and December 2020. As their vaccination, participants received two doses of either BNT162b2 or mRNA-1273. The TCR originated in a human donor who had a prior SARS-CoV-2 infection. The sequenced sample was CD4+ T cells from PBMCs cultured without peptide, obtained after COVID-19 vaccination. The chain joins TRBV11-3 to TRBJ2-3, with unresolved D. The CDR3 loop is CASSLVEADTQYF. The CDR3 DNA reads TGTGCCAGCAGCTTAGTAGAGGCGGATACGCAGTATTTT.